This T cell receptor (beta chain) emerged from a study of early T cells in non-severe SARS-CoV-2 infection. Study as a whole: The study sequenced bulk RNA from unsorted whole blood, with chains unpaired. Whole-study findings and limits: Sequences matched to VDJdb favored anti-spike CD8 responses, while private and CD4 specificities were missed.

Germline V lookup: CDR1 SGHVS, CDR2 FQNEAQ. V lost 1 base and J lost 10, with 17 bases in between. The CDR3 runs 15 residues. Unique molecular identifiers were added to individual cDNA molecules. Each CDR3 protein gets one entry after TCRdb re-called the 5' RACE reads with MiXCR. The sample lists roughly 41,000 distinct CDR3 sequences, roughly 6.2% occurring once. This clonotype was observed at least ten times. What it recognizes is unknown. This chain connects TRBV7-8 to TRBJ2-1; TRBD1 is a possible D gene (6 bases). The material sequenced was whole blood. The clonotype comes from an adult who was a healthcare worker with PCR-confirmed SARS-CoV-2 infection or an uninfected control (not recorded which). CDR3 region: CASSLEVGRGNEQFF. In nucleotides, the CDR3 is TGTGCCAGCAGCTTAGAGGTTGGCAGGGGAAACGAGCAGTTCTTC.